Listed below are T cell receptor beta chains from one sample, sequenced in a study of T cells in Graves' hyperthyroidism and ophthalmopathy. TCRdb called the multiplex PCR reads again in MiXCR, with one record for every CDR3 protein. Of approximately 520,000 distinct CDR3 sequences detected, about a fifth appear once; the ten largest clones hold more than 25%. Sequenced: blood. These receptors were collected from a man aged 18 to 35 with Graves' hyperthyroidism. CDR3s include the opening cysteine and the closing phenylalanine or tryptophan. A D gene is named only where the DNA matches it firmly. Not all rows give a size; the values are once, few, many and, for expanded clones, a class.

D	V	size	J	length	DNA	CDR3
TRBD2	TRBV7-2	.	TRBJ2-7	15	TGTGCCAGCAGCTTCCCGACTAGCGGGATCTACGAGCAGTACTTC	CASSFPTSGIYEQYF
.	TRBV19	.	TRBJ1-4	15	TGTGCCAGTAGTAAGGACCGGGGGACTAATGAAAAACTGTTTTTT	CASSKDRGTNEKLFF
.	TRBV12-3/TRBV12-4	many	TRBJ1-2	15	TGTGCCGTACGGGGAGGATCCCGCTTATTAGGTGGCTACACCTTC	CAVRGGSRLLGGYTF
.	TRBV12-3/TRBV12-4	many	TRBJ2-7	15	TGTGCCAGCAGCTCCGGGACTCCTCATCCCTACGAGCAGTACTTC	CASSSGTPHPYEQYF
TRBD2	TRBV12-3/TRBV12-4	.	TRBJ2-7	16	TGTGCCAGCAGCCCCGGAGGGGGTAGCGGGAGATACGAGCAGTACTTC	CASSPGGGSGRYEQYF
.	TRBV29-1	many	TRBJ2-2	13	TGCAGCGTTGAAGAAGGGGACACCGGGGAGCTGTTTTTT	CSVEEGDTGELFF
.	TRBV12-3/TRBV12-4	.	TRBJ1-5	15	TGTGCCAGCAGTTCCACCCGGATTAGCAATCAGCCCCAGCATTTT	CASSSTRISNQPQHF
.	TRBV2	many	TRBJ2-7	13	TGTGCCAGCGGGGCTAGCCGTACCTACGAGCAGTACTTC	CASGASRTYEQYF
TRBD2	TRBV9	many	TRBJ2-5	14	TGTGCCAGCACCACTAGCGGACCGGGGGAGACCCAGTACTTC	CASTTSGPGETQYF
TRBD1	TRBV28	many	TRBJ2-2	15	TGTGCCAGCAGTAGGGACAGCGCGAACACCGGGGAGCTGTTTTTT	CASSRDSANTGELFF
.	TRBV2	many	TRBJ2-7	11	TGTGCCAGCAGTCGGAACAGGGAGCAGTACTTC	CASSRNREQYF
.	TRBV28	many	TRBJ1-2	21	TGTACCAGCAGTTTATCTTATCCGGGACTCAAAGGTGGGGGCTTAAACTATGGCTACACCTTC	CTSSLSYPGLKGGGLNYGYTF
TRBD1	TRBV6-2/TRBV6-3	few	TRBJ1-1	15	TGTGCCAGCAGTTCTCAGGGGGCGACGAACACTGAAGCTTTCTTT	CASSSQGATNTEAFF
.	TRBV10-1	many	TRBJ2-4	15	TGCGCCAGCAGTGAACCCACCGGTTATTGGAACATTCAGTACTTC	CASSEPTGYWNIQYF